A single sample is the source of the 15 T cell receptor beta chains below, sequenced in a study of blood T cells in healthy people across ages. With a J-beta primer mix and a sample-barcoded 5' primer, a second PCR ran roughly 7 to 11 cycles. TCRdb fed the 5' RACE reads into MiXCR, producing one record per CDR3 protein. The sample lists around 800,000 distinct CDR3 sequences, around 62% occurring once. The sample taken for sequencing was blood. Receptors originate from a man aged 30-40 years in good health.

This clonotype has a single count. The chain uses TRBV6-5 and TRBJ1-2; weak D call: TRBD1 (5 bases). The CDR3 runs to 13 residues. V shed 0 bases and J shed 6 bases, with 8 bases lying between them. CDR1 and CDR2 (germline): MNHEY, SVGAGI. Here the CDR3 DNA reads TGTGCCAGCAGTTACTCGACAGCCCATGGCTACACCTTC. It is translated as CASSYSTAHGYTF.

This clonotype came up a few times. The chain is built from TRBV20-1 and TRBJ1-1; 8 bases are shared with TRBD1. J was trimmed by 1 base and V by 6 bases; bases with no gene match: 7. This CDR3 contains 14 residues. Germline V gives CDR1 DFQATT, CDR2 SNEGSKA (reference sequence). The DNA for the CDR3 is TGCAGTGCGCCTTGGACAGGGAAGAACACTGAAGCTTTCTTT. Protein sequence: CSAPWTGKNTEAFF.

The chain couples TRBV4-2 to TRBJ2-7, with D tentatively TRBD2 (6 bases). Per the germline V gene, CDR1 is LGHNA and CDR2 is YNFKEQ. V lost 3 bases and J lost 2, with 8 bases in between. The CDR3 is 13 amino acids. DNA of the CDR3: TGTGCCAGCAGCCAGGACTACACCTACGAGCAGTACTTC. It codes for CASSQDYTYEQYF.

V and J are TRBV28 and TRBJ2-5, with D perhaps matching TRBD2 (6 bases). Germline loops: CDR1 MDHEN, CDR2 SYDVKM. Trimming took off 6 bases at V and 3 bases at J, with 14 bases between the two ends. The CDR3 consists of 14 residues. CDR3 amino acids: CASSEAGQKETQYF. The DNA for the CDR3 is TGTGCCAGCAGCGAGGCGGGGCAAAAAGAGACCCAGTACTTC.

The CDR3 DNA reads TGTGCCACCAGCAATCAGGACAGACCAAATGAAAAACTGTTTTTT. Amino acid sequence: CATSNQDRPNEKLFF. This chain joins TRBV15 and TRBJ1-4; D might be TRBD1 (6 bases). Trimming removed 4 bases at V and 5 bases at J, with 14 bases between. CDR1 and CDR2 (germline): LNHNV, YYDKDF (reference sequence). The CDR3 totals 15 residues.

The CDR3 DNA reads as TGTGCCAGCAGTTTAGTTCCGGGCTACGAGCAGTACTTC. It codes for CASSLVPGYEQYF. The rearrangement links TRBV12-3 or TRBV12-4 to TRBJ2-4; no clear D gene. The end of the DNA aligns better with TRBJ2-7, so the J call may be wrong. The CDR3 extends over 13 amino acids.

The chain has TRBV6-2 or TRBV6-3 and TRBJ1-2; the D is unclear. The CDR3 totals 12 residues. Deletions cut 10 bases from V and 8 bases from J, with 17 bases between. The V gene's germline CDR1 is MNHEY and CDR2 SVGEGT. The CDR3 DNA is TGTGCCACTAAGACCCGTTTCGTGGGCTACACCTTC. This translates into CATKTRFVGYTF.

V and J are TRBV4-3 and TRBJ2-3, with 9 nucleotides matching TRBD2. The length of the CDR3 is 18 residues. The V gene's germline CDR1 is LGHNA and CDR2 YSLEER. V shed 0 bases and J 7 bases; nucleotides not matched to a gene: 14. The CDR3 loop reads CASSQESGLAGIRYTQYF. CDR3 sequence (DNA): TGCGCCAGCAGCCAAGAATCGGGGCTAGCGGGGATCAGGTATACGCAGTATTTT.

The CDR3 DNA follows: TGTGCCAGCAGTTTACCCGGGACTTCATACTCCTACAATGAGCAGTTCTTC. This sequence encodes CASSLPGTSYSYNEQFF. This chain links TRBV12-3 or TRBV12-4 with TRBJ2-1; maybe TRBD2 (6 bases). V was clipped by 2 bases and J by 0 bases, with 14 bases between them. CDR3 length: 17 amino acids.

The rearrangement links TRBV7-9 to TRBJ2-5; TRBD1 might be the D (6 bases). CDR3 length: 16 residues. Between the trimmed V and J ends, which lost 3 bases and 1 base, there was a span of 15 bases. Germline V gene data show CDR1 as SEHNR and CDR2 as FQNEAQ (reference sequence). CDR3 in DNA: TGTGCCAGCAGCTTTTACGTGACAGGTCCCCAAGAGACCCAGTACTTC. It codes for CASSFYVTGPQETQYF.

This clonotype was observed a few times. The chain is built from TRBV20-1 and TRBJ1-5; possible D gene TRBD1, 5 bases. This CDR3 is built from 15 residues. The V gene lost 5 bases and the J gene lost 2 bases, with 16 bases spanning the gap. The V gene's germline CDR1 is DFQATT and CDR2 SNEGSKA (reference sequence). The CDR3 spells CSARPSPGRNQPQHF. The DNA of the CDR3 is TGCAGTGCTCGTCCATCCCCGGGGCGCAATCAGCCCCAGCATTTT.

V is TRBV7-2 and J is TRBJ2-7; 7 nucleotides match TRBD2. Germline CDR1 SGHTA, CDR2 FQGNSA. CDR3 length: 14 amino acids. The trim removed 8 bases at V and 5 bases at J, leaving 12 bases unmatched. The CDR3 here is CASCLGGSNDEQYF. CDR3 nucleotides: TGTGCCAGCTGTTTGGGGGGGAGTAATGACGAGCAGTACTTC.

The chain recombines TRBV4-3 with TRBJ2-7; a possible D gene is TRBD1 (7 bases). The CDR3 is 17 residues long. CDR1 is LGHNA, CDR2 YSLEER, per germline. The germline V and J ends were trimmed by 0 bases and 2 bases, with 17 bases remaining between them. The CDR3 spells CASSQEGGYRGTYEQYF. In nucleotides, the CDR3 is TGCGCCAGCAGCCAAGAAGGGGGCTACCGGGGGACCTACGAGCAGTACTTC.

The chain carries TRBV2 and TRBJ1-4; D remains ambiguous. V lost 5 bases to trimming and J lost 4 bases, with 11 bases between them. This CDR3 has 14 amino acids. Germline CDR1 and CDR2: SNHLY and FYNNEI. The CDR3 DNA follows: TGTGCCAGCAGTCCGGGCCCGTATAATGAAAAACTGTTTTTT. This translates into CASSPGPYNEKLFF.

This clonotype was observed a few times. The V and J genes are TRBV4-3 and TRBJ2-7; TRBD1 matches at 8 bases. Looked up from germline, CDR1 is LGHNA and CDR2 is YSLEER. CDR3 size: 16 residues. J gave up 7 bases and V 1 base, and 12 bases lay outside the gene matches. The CDR3 is CASSQAIGQGFFEQYF. DNA for the CDR3: TGCGCCAGCAGCCAAGCGATTGGACAGGGCTTTTTTGAGCAGTACTTC.